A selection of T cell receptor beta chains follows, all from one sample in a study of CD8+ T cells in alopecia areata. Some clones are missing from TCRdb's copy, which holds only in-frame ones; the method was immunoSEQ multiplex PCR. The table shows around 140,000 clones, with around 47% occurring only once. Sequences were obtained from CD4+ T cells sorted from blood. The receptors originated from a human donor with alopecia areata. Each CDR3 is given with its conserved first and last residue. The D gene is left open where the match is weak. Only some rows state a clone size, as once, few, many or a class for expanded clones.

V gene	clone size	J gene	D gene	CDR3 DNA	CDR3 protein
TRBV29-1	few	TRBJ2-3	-	TGCAGCGTTGAACGGCAGTTAATCACAGATACGCAGTATTTT	CSVERQLITDTQYF
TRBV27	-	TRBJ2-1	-	TGTGCCAGCAGTTTTTGGACTGGTTACAATGAGCAGTTCTTC	CASSFWTGYNEQFF
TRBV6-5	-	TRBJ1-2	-	TGTGCCAGCAGTTACTCGAAACAGCTTTATGGCTACACCTTC	CASSYSKQLYGYTF
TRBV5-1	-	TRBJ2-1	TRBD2	TGCGCCAGCAGCCCGGCCGCGGGAGACAATGAGCAGTTCTTC	CASSPAAGDNEQFF
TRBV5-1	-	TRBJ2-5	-	TGCGCCAGCAGCTTGAGGCCAGGGGTCGAGACCCAGTACTTC	CASSLRPGVETQYF
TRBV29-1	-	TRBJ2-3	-	TGCAGCGTTACCTCCGGTGCTGGGAGCACAGATACGCAGTATTTT	CSVTSGAGSTDTQYF
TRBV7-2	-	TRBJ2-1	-	TGTGCCAGCAGCTTAGAGATTGAGCAGTTCTTC	CASSLEIEQFF
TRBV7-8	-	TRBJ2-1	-	TGTGCCAGCAGCTACGACCTTCAAGAGGCGACCAGCTCCTACAATGAGCAGTTCTTC	CASSYDLQEATSSYNEQFF
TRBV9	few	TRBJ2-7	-	TGTGCCAGCAGCGTAACCGCCGGCAGGGTCCCACTCTACTTC	CASSVTAGRVPLYF
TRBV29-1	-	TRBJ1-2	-	TGCAGCCTCCAAACAGGATATGGCTACACCTTC	CSLQTGYGYTF
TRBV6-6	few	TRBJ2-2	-	TGTGCCAGCAGACTAACCGGGACTGTTAACACCGGGGAGCTGTTTTTT	CASRLTGTVNTGELFF
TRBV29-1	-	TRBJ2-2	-	TGCAGCGTTGATTTACGGACCACCGGGGAGCTGTTTTTT	CSVDLRTTGELFF
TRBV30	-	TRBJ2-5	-	TGTGCCTGGAGTGGTGCGGAAGGCGAGACCCAGTACTTC	CAWSGAEGETQYF
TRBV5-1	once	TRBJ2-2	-	TGCGCCAGCAGCGAGAGCGACACCTTCACCGGGGAGCTGTTTTTT	CASSESDTFTGELFF
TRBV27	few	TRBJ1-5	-	TGTGCCAGCAGTTTATCTATGACAGGAGGGCGCAGCAATCAGCCCCAGCATTTT	CASSLSMTGGRSNQPQHF
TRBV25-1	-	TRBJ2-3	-	TGTGCCAGCTCCCCCCTGGTAGATACGCAGTATTTT	CASSPLVDTQYF
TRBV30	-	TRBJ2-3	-	TGTGCCTGGAGTGGGGTGGAGCCAGATACGCAGTATTTT	CAWSGVEPDTQYF
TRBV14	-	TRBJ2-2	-	TGTGCCAGCAGCCAACTCAGGGGCCTGAACACCGGGGAGCTGTTTTTT	CASSQLRGLNTGELFF
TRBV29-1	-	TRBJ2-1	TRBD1	TGCAGCGCCGGCCAGGGACAGGGCGACAATGAGCAGTTCTTC	CSAGQGQGDNEQFF
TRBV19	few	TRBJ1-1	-	TGTGCCAGTAGTATTCGAGGACCACACACTGAAGCTTTCTTT	CASSIRGPHTEAFF
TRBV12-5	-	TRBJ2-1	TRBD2	TGTGCTAGTGGTTTGGCTAGCGGTGCCTACAATGAGCAGTTCTTC	CASGLASGAYNEQFF
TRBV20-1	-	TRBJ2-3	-	TGCAGTGCTAGAGTTGCAGATACGCAGTATTTT	CSARVADTQYF
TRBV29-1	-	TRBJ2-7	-	TGCAGCTTTACGAGGGGCTTTGGCGAGCAGTACTTC	CSFTRGFGEQYF
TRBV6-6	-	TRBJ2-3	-	TGTGCCAGCAGCCTTAAGGCTGAGGGGGCGCAGTATTTT	CASSLKAEGAQYF
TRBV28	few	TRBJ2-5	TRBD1	TGTGCCAGCAGCCAAGCCGGGACAGGGGGCGAGACCCAGTACTTC	CASSQAGTGGETQYF
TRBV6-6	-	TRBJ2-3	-	TGTGCCAGCAGACTTTGGAGTACAGCAGATACGCAGTATTTT	CASRLWSTADTQYF
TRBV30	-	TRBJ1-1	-	TGTGCCTGGATTGTGGGACGCACTGAAGCTTTCTTT	CAWIVGRTEAFF
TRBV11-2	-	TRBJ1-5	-	TGTGCCAGCAGCTTGAGCCCTAATCAGCCCCAGCATTTT	CASSLSPNQPQHF
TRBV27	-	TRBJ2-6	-	TGTGCCAGCAGTGTTCTTAGCGGCTCTGGGGCCAACGTCCTGACTTTC	CASSVLSGSGANVLTF
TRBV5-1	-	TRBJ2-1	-	TGCGCCAGCAGCTTGGATAGCTCCTACAATGAGCAGTTCTTC	CASSLDSSYNEQFF
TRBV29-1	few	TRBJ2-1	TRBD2	TGCAGCGGTTACCACACTAGCGGAAATGAGCAGTTCTTC	CSGYHTSGNEQFF
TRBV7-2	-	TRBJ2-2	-	TGTGCCAGCAGCCGTAACAGGAACACCGGGGAGCTGTTTTTT	CASSRNRNTGELFF
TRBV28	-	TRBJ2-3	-	TGTGCCAGCAGGAGCGGGACAACAGCAGATACGCAGTATTTT	CASRSGTTADTQYF
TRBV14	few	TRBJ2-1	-	TGTGCCAGCAGCCAAGACATCCTAGGTGGGCAGTTCTTC	CASSQDILGGQFF
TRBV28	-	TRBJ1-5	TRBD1	TGTGCCAGCAGTCAAACAGGGGGTGGTCAGCCCCAGCATTTT	CASSQTGGGQPQHF
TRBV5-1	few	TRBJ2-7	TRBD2	TGCGCCAGCAGCTCCGGGACTAGCGACCACTCAAGTAACTTC	CASSSGTSDHSSNF
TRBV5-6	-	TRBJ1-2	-	TGTGCCAGCAGCCCTGACCAGGGTGACTATGGCTACACCTTC	CASSPDQGDYGYTF
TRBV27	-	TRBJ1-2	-	TGTGCCAGCAGTTTCAGGGGAGGTGGCTACACCTTC	CASSFRGGGYTF
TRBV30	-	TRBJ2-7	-	TGTGCCTGGGGGAGCTACGAGCAGTACTTC	CAWGSYEQYF
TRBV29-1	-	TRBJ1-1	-	TGCAGCATACGGGGAATGAACACTGAAGCTTTCTTT	CSIRGMNTEAFF
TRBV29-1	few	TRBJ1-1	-	TGCAGCGTTGAAAAACAGATGAACACTGAAGCTTTCTTT	CSVEKQMNTEAFF
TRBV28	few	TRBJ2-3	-	TGTGCCAGCAGTTCCCCCCAGGGGGATACGCAGTATTTT	CASSSPQGDTQYF
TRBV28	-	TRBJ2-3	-	TGTGCCAGCAGTTACCACATGGAAGCGCAGTATTTT	CASSYHMEAQYF
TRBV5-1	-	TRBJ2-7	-	TGCGCCAGCAGCTTAGCCGGGACGGACTACGAGCAGTACTTC	CASSLAGTDYEQYF
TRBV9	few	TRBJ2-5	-	TGTGCCAGCAGCGTAGGACCGCAAGAGACCCAGTACTTC	CASSVGPQETQYF
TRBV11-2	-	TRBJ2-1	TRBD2	TGTGCCAGCAGACGTATGCGTAGCGGGCAGTCCTACAATGAGCAGTTCTTC	CASRRMRSGQSYNEQFF
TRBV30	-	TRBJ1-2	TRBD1	TGTGCCTGGAGTGGGGGACAGGGAAGTAACTATGGCTACACCTTC	CAWSGGQGSNYGYTF
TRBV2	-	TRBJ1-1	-	TGTGCCAGCAGAGTTCGGGGAACAGAGAACACTGAAGCTTTCTTT	CASRVRGTENTEAFF
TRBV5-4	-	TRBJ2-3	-	TGTGCCAGCAGCTTGCCCGGACGGGGGGATACGCAGTATTTT	CASSLPGRGDTQYF
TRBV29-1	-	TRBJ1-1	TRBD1	TGCAGCGCCGCCGGGACAGGGCCGAATGAAGCTTTCTTT	CSAAGTGPNEAFF
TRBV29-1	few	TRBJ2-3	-	TGCAGCGTCTCCGTGCGGGGTTTATCAGATACGCAGTATTTT	CSVSVRGLSDTQYF
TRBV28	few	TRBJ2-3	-	TGTGCCAGCAGTTTAAGGAGGGCCACAGATACGCAGTATTTT	CASSLRRATDTQYF
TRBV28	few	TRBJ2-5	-	TGTGCCAGCAGTCAAGGGACGGCCGAAGAGACCCAGTACTTC	CASSQGTAEETQYF
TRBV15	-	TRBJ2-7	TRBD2	TGTGCCACCAGCAGAGATAGGGAGGGAGAGCAGTACTTC	CATSRDREGEQYF